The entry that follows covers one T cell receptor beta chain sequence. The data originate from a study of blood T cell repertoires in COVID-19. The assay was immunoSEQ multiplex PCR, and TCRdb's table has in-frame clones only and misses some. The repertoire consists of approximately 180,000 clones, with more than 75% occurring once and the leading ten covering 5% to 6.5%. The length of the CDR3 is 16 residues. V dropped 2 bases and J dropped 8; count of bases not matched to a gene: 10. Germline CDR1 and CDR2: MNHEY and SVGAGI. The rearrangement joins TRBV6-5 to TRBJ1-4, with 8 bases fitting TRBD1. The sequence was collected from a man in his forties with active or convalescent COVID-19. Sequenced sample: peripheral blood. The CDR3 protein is CASSYALGQVEEKLFF. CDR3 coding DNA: TGTGCCAGCAGTTACGCGTTGGGACAGGTGGAGGAAAAACTGTTTTTT.